This entry describes one T cell receptor beta chain. The target antigen is unknown. The PCR had 60 Vbeta and 13 Jbeta primers. Only in-frame clones appear in the TCRdb table, and some are missing; sequencing was by immunoSEQ multiplex PCR. The top ten hold about 2% of the sample, which has around 150,000 clones, roughly 81% seen once. The data derive from a study of cytomegalovirus exposure and HLA in healthy donors. Study outcomes and limitations: Many donors shared some public TCRs, even though most TCR sequences were rare.

The CDR3 runs to 12 residues. V lost 4 bases to trimming and J lost 4 bases, with 8 bases between them. Per the germline V gene, CDR1 is LNHDA and CDR2 is SQIVND (reference sequence). The clonotype originates from a man younger than 30 in good health and CMV-seropositive. The rearrangement uses TRBV19 and TRBJ2-7; D is perhaps TRBD1 (5 bases). Specimen: PBMCs. The CDR3 bases are TGTGCCAGTAGTACAGGGCCATACGAGCAGTACTTC. The encoded protein is CASSTGPYEQYF.